The rows below give T cell receptor beta chains drawn from one sample of a study of regulatory T cells in long-lasting Graves disease. TCRdb re-called the multiplex PCR reads with MiXCR, one entry per CDR3 protein. Of under 700,000 distinct CDR3 sequences in the sample, about 16% are singletons; the top ten hold 25%. These same data were also listed under a study on T cells in Graves' hyperthyroidism and ophthalmopathy.

The sample in question was peripheral blood mononuclear cells (PBMCs), obtained at new diagnosis, from a patient treated with antithyroid drugs. These receptors were taken from a woman aged 40 to 65 with Graves disease. Both conserved end residues are part of each CDR3. A D gene is named only where the DNA matches it firmly. Clone size is given for some rows only: seen once, a few or many times, or a class if the clone is expanded.

DNA | CDR3 | J | D | size | V
TGTGCCAGTAGTATAGATCTCGGGACAGCATCCTACGAGCAGTACTTC | CASSIDLGTASYEQYF | TRBJ2-7 | TRBD1 | few | TRBV19
TGCAGTACTAGAGATCGCGGACTAGCGGGGAGCACCGGGGAGCTGTTTTTT | CSTRDRGLAGSTGELFF | TRBJ2-2 | TRBD2 | few | TRBV20-1
TGCAGTGCTAGCCTCTGGACTAGCGGCCAAGAGACCCAGTACTTC | CSASLWTSGQETQYF | TRBJ2-5 | TRBD2 | many | TRBV20-1
TGTGCCAGCAGCTTAACCAGGGGCGGACACAATGAGCAGTTCTTC | CASSLTRGGHNEQFF | TRBJ2-1 | . | many | TRBV13
TGTGCCAGCAGTTCAGCAAAAGGAGGACCGCTCGGTGAAGCTTTCTTT | CASSSAKGGPLGEAFF | TRBJ1-1 | . | many | TRBV27
TGTGCCAGCAGTGAAAGGGGCGAGGGTAACTATGGCTACACCTTC | CASSERGEGNYGYTF | TRBJ1-2 | . | many | TRBV6-2/TRBV6-3
TGCAGTACCCGCCCCGGGGATACGCAGTATTTT | CSTRPGDTQYF | TRBJ2-3 | . | many | TRBV20-1
TGTGCCAGCAGTCGACAGTTCCAAGAGACCCAGTACTTC | CASSRQFQETQYF | TRBJ2-5 | . | . | TRBV7-2
TGTGCCAGCAGTTCTGGGCGAGGGCCCTCCGAGCAGTACTTC | CASSSGRGPSEQYF | TRBJ2-7 | . | many | TRBV12-3/TRBV12-4
TGTGCCAGCCGAAGGACCACAGATACGCAGTATTTT | CASRRTTDTQYF | TRBJ2-3 | . | . | TRBV6-2/TRBV6-3
TGCGCCAGCAGCCGCGGACAGAGGGACACTGAAGCTTTCTTT | CASSRGQRDTEAFF | TRBJ1-1 | . | many | TRBV5-1
TGTGCCCTTCCGGACAGCCACCCCCCTGATCAGCCCCAGCATTTT | CALPDSHPPDQPQHF | TRBJ1-5 | . | many | TRBV3-1
TGCAGCGTTGACGGGAGCACAGATACGCAGTATTTT | CSVDGSTDTQYF | TRBJ2-3 | . | . | TRBV29-1
TGTGCCAGCAGTTCGACTAGCGGGGGCCCAGATACGCAGTATTTT | CASSSTSGGPDTQYF | TRBJ2-3 | TRBD2 | few | TRBV2
TGTGCCAGCAGCTTAGAGTCACCCTCCTACGAGCAGTACTTC | CASSLESPSYEQYF | TRBJ2-7 | . | many | TRBV7-9
TGCGCCAGCAGCCAAGAAGGCCAGGGGAAGACCCAGTACTTC | CASSQEGQGKTQYF | TRBJ2-5 | . | few | TRBV4-1
TGTGCCAGCAATTCAGGGACTAACTATGGCTACACCTTC | CASNSGTNYGYTF | TRBJ1-2 | . | many | TRBV2
TGCAGCGTTGCACTCCCGGGCTATGGCTACACCTTC | CSVALPGYGYTF | TRBJ1-2 | . | . | TRBV29-1
TGTGCCAGTAAGGTCGGGCTGAACACTGAAGCTTTCTTT | CASKVGLNTEAFF | TRBJ1-1 | . | . | TRBV19
TGTGCCACCGGTGTAGGACAGGGGGCTGAAGCTTTCTTT | CATGVGQGAEAFF | TRBJ1-1 | TRBD1 | many | TRBV27
TGCGCCAGCAGCTTACAGGGTGAGGATACCTACGAGCAGTACTTC | CASSLQGEDTYEQYF | TRBJ2-7 | . | . | TRBV5-1
TGTGCCAGCAGGCGAACTAGCGGGGGGAGTGTCAATGAGCAGTTCTTC | CASRRTSGGSVNEQFF | TRBJ2-1 | TRBD2 | many | TRBV2
TGTGCCAGCAGCTCCGGAGGGGGATTCCGGGTCTGGGACCTCACCGGGGAGCTGTTTTTT | CASSSGGGFRVWDLTGELFF | TRBJ2-2 | . | . | TRBV7-9
TGTGCCAGCAGTATTCCCGGACAGGGAGGCTCTGGAAACACCATATATTTT | CASSIPGQGGSGNTIYF | TRBJ1-3 | TRBD1 | few | TRBV28
TGTGCCAGCAGCTTGGGGGTCATGGAGACCCAGTACTTC | CASSLGVMETQYF | TRBJ2-5 | . | few | TRBV5-6
TGCGCCAGCAGCCCCGGGGGTGCTCAAAACAATGAGCAGTTCTTC | CASSPGGAQNNEQFF | TRBJ2-1 | . | few | TRBV5-1
TGTGCCAGCACCTTTGGACAGGGGGCTGAAGCTTTCTTT | CASTFGQGAEAFF | TRBJ1-1 | TRBD1 | many | TRBV6-1
TGTGCCAGCAGCGCCGCAGGGGGCGACGTTGGAAACACCATATATTTT | CASSAAGGDVGNTIYF | TRBJ1-3 | TRBD1 | . | TRBV9
TGTGCCAGCAGTTTGCGACAGGATGGGTCCTACAATGAGCAGTTCTTC | CASSLRQDGSYNEQFF | TRBJ2-1 | . | once | TRBV12-3/TRBV12-4
TGTGCCAGCAGATCCGGGGGCCGTCTAGGCACAGATACGCAGTATTTT | CASRSGGRLGTDTQYF | TRBJ2-3 | . | . | TRBV6-1
TGTGCCAATGGCAGCTCTGGAAACACCATATATTTT | CANGSSGNTIYF | TRBJ1-3 | . | . | TRBV5-4
TGCAGCGTTGGGGACACTGAAGCTTTCTTT | CSVGDTEAFF | TRBJ1-1 | . | many | TRBV29-1
TGTGCCAGCAGCCCAGATGGGTACTACGAGCAGTACTTC | CASSPDGYYEQYF | TRBJ2-7 | . | . | TRBV7-9
TGTGCCAGTACCCAGCGGACAGGGGCCAATCAGCCCCAGCATTTT | CASTQRTGANQPQHF | TRBJ1-5 | TRBD1 | many | TRBV19
TGTGCCAGCAGTTTATTTACTAGCGGGAGTACTGAGCAGTTCTTC | CASSLFTSGSTEQFF | TRBJ2-1 | TRBD2 | few | TRBV28